This T cell receptor (beta chain) was recorded in a study of TIL therapy for anti-PD-1-resistant metastatic lung cancer. Study summary: Median tumor PD-L1 proportion score was approximately 6.3%.

Germline CDR1 is MDHEN and CDR2 is SYDVKM. Trimming pared 3 bases from V and 4 bases from J, leaving 18 bases between. The CDR3 sequence is 16 residues long. As for this clone: Antigen: not known.

The immunoSEQ assay was v3. Libraries were sequenced to around 2 million read pairs (survey) or roughly 4.5-6.5 million (deep). Assay used: immunoSEQ multiplex PCR; TCRdb lists only in-frame clones, some missing. The sample holds about 50,000 clones, approximately 86% seen once. Study results and caveats: Patients were highly selected, enriched for treatment-naive, never-smoker and oncogene-addicted cases. TIL clonotype persistence in blood showed no apparent association with response.

The time point: pre-treatment sample, taken before nivolumab and TIL therapy. The clonotype comes from a person aged 30 to 80 with non-small cell lung cancer. This specimen was blood, taken at baseline. The chain is built from TRBV28 and TRBJ1-2, with D tentatively TRBD1 (6 bases). In DNA, the CDR3 is TGTGCCAGCAGTTTGTCTCAGGGGTGGAGAAGCTATGGCTACACCTTC. This encodes CASSLSQGWRSYGYTF.